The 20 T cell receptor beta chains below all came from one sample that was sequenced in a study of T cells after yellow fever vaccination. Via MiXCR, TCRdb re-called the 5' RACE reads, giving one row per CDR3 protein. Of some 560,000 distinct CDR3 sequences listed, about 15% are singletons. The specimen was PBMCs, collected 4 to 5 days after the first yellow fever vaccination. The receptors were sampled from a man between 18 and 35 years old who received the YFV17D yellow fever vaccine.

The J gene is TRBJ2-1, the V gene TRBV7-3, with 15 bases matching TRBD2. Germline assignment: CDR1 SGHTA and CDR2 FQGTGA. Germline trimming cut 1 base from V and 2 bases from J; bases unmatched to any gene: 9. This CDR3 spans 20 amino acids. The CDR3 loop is CASSLNPMGLAGGTYNEQFF. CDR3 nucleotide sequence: TGTGCCAGCAGCTTAAACCCCATGGGACTAGCGGGGGGTACCTACAATGAGCAGTTCTTC.

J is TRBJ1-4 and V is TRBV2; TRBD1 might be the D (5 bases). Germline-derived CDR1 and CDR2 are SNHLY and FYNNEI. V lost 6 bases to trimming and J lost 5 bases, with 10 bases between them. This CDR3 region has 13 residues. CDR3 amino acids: CASREWDNEKLFF. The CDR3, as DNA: TGTGCCAGCAGAGAATGGGACAATGAAAAACTGTTTTTT. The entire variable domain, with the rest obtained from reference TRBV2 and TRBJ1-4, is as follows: EPEVTQTPSHQVTQMGQEVILRCVPISNHLYFYWYRQILGQKVEFLVSFYNNEISEKSEIFDDQFSVERPDGSNFTLKIRSTKLEDSAMYFCASREWDNEKLFFGSGTQLSVL.

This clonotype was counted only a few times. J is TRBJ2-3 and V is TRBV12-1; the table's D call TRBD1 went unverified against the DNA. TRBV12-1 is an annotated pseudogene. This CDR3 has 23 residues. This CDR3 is CASSFWGLTNTTDPGTATDTQYF. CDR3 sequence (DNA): TGTGCCAGCAGCTTTTGGGGACTTACCAACACCACCGACCCCGGGACAGCGACAGATACGCAGTATTTT.

As DNA, the CDR3 is TGCGCCAGCAGCCAAGGGGGTTCGGGGGATACGCAGTATTTT. Protein sequence: CASSQGGSGDTQYF. The V call is TRBV4-3, the J call TRBJ2-3; the D gene is possibly TRBD2 (5 bases). The CDR3 has 14 residues. V shed 1 base and J shed 6 bases, with 11 bases lying between them. CDR1 and CDR2 (germline): LGHNA, YSLEER.

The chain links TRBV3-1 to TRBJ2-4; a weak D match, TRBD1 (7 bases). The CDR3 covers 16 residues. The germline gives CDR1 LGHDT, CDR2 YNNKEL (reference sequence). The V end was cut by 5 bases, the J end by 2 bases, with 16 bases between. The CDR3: CASSTSRTGTKNIQYF. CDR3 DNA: TGTGCCAGCAGCACTAGCCGGACAGGTACCAAAAACATTCAGTACTTC.

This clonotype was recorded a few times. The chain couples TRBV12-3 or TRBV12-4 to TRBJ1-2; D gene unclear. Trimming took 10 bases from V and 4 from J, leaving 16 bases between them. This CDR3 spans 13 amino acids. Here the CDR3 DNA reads TGTGCCACATTAGCCGGGCCCGTCTATGGCTACACCTTC. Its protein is CATLAGPVYGYTF.

CDR3 in amino acids: CSARGDSGDQETQYF. The CDR3, as DNA: TGCAGTGCTAGAGGGGATAGCGGGGACCAAGAGACCCAGTACTTC. The chain is built from TRBV20-1 and TRBJ2-5; 8 positions match TRBD2. Germline assignment: CDR1 DFQATT and CDR2 SNEGSKA (reference sequence). Trimming removed 1 base from V and 0 bases from J; junction bases left unmatched: 4. CDR3 length equals 15 residues.

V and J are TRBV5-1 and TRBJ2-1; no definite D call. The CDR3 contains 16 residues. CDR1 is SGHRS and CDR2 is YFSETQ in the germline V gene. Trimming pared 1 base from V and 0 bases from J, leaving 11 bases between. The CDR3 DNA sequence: TGCGCCAGCAGCTTGATTCAGGATAGCTCCTACAATGAGCAGTTCTTC. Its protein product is CASSLIQDSSYNEQFF.

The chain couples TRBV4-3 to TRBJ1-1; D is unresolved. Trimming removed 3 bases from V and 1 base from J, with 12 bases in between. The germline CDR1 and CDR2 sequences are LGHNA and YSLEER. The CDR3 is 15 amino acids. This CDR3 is CASSQSGGTNTEAFF. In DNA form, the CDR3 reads TGCGCCAGCAGCCAGTCGGGCGGAACGAACACTGAAGCTTTCTTT.

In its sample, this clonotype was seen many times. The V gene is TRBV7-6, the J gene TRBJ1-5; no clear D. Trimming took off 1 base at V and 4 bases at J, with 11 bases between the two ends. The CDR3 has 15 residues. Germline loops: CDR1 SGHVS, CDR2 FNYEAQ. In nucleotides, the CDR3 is TGTGCCAGCAGCTTAGGCGTGCTGGGGAATCAGCCCCAGCATTTT. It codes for CASSLGVLGNQPQHF.

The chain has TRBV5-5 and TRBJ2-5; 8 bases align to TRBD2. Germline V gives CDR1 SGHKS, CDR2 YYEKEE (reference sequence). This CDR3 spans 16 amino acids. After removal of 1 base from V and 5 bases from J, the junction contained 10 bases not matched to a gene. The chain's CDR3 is CASSLRSGAVGETQYF. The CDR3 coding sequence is TGTGCCAGCAGCTTGCGTAGCGGGGCCGTGGGGGAGACCCAGTACTTC.

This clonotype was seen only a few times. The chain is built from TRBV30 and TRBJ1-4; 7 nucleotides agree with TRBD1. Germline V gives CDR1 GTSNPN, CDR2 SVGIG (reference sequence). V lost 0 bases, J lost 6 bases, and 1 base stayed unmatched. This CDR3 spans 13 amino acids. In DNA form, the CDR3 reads TGTGCCTGGAGTGTACAGGGGTATGAAAAACTGTTTTTT. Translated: CAWSVQGYEKLFF.

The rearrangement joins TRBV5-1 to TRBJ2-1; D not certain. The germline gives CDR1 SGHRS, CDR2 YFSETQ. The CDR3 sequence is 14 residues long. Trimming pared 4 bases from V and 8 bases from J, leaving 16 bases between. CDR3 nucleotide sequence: TGCGCCAGCAGCGCTACCACCCTGGGCGATGAGCAGTTCTTC. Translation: CASSATTLGDEQFF.

The DNA for the CDR3 is TGCGCCAGCAGACCATCCCCGGAAGTTTTCTATGGCTACACCTTC. Its translation is CASRPSPEVFYGYTF. This chain joins TRBV4-3 and TRBJ1-2; D not resolved. CDR3 length equals 15 residues. CDR1 is LGHNA and CDR2 is YSLEER in the germline V gene. V was pared by 6 bases and J by 4 bases, with 18 bases between.

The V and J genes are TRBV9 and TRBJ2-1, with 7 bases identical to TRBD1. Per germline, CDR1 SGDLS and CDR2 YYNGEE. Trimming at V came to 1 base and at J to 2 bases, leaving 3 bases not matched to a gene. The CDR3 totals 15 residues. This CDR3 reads CASSVRGGPYNEQFF. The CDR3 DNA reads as TGTGCCAGCAGCGTAAGAGGGGGCCCCTACAATGAGCAGTTCTTC. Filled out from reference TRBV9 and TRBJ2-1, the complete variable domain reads DSGVTQTPKHLITATGQRVTLRCSPRSGDLSVYWYQQSLDQGLQFLIQYYNGEERAKGNILERFSAQQFPDLHSELNLSSLELGDSALYFCASSVRGGPYNEQFFGPGTRLTVL.

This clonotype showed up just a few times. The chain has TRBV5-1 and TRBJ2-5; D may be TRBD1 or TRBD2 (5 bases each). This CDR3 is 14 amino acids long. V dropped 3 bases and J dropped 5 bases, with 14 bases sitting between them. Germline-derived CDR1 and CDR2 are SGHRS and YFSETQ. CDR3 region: CASSWTGTPETQYF. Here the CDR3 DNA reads TGCGCCAGCAGCTGGACCGGGACCCCCGAGACCCAGTACTTC.

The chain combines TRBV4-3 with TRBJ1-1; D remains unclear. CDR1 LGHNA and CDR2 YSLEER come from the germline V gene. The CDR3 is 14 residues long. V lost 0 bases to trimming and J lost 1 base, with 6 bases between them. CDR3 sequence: CASSQDGRNTEAFF. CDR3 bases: TGCGCCAGCAGCCAAGACGGGCGGAACACTGAAGCTTTCTTT.

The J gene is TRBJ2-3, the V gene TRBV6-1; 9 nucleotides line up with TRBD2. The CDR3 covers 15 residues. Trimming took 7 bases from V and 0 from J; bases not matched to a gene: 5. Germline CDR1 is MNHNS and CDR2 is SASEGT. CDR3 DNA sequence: TGTGCCAGCAAGCGGGGGGCGAGAAGCACAGATACGCAGTATTTT. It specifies CASKRGARSTDTQYF.

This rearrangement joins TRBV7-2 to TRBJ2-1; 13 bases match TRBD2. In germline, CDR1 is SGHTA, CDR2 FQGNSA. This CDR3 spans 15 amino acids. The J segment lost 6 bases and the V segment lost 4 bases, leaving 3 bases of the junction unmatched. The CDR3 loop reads CASSSGLAGANEQFF. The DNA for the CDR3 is TGTGCCAGCAGCTCCGGACTAGCGGGGGCCAATGAGCAGTTCTTC.

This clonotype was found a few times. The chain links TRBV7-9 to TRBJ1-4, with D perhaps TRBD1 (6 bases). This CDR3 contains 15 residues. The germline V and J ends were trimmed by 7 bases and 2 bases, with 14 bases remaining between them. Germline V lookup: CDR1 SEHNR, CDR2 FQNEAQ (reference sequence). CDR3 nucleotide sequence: TGTGCCAGCACACCTCAGGGGACTACTAATGAAAAACTGTTTTTT. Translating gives CASTPQGTTNEKLFF.